Listed below are T cell receptor beta chains from one sample, sequenced in a study of T cells in Graves' hyperthyroidism and ophthalmopathy. TCRdb re-called the multiplex PCR reads with MiXCR, one entry per CDR3 protein. The sample contains hundreds of thousands of distinct CDR3 sequences, just over 35% of which appear only once. The sample was blood. Receptor source: a woman between 40 and 55 years old with Graves' hyperthyroidism. Both conserved end residues are part of each CDR3. D genes are given only for firm matches. Expanded clones get a size class; other rows say once, few or many, or leave the size out.

>TRBJ1-5|TRBV25-1|-|TRBD1
CASSGRGPYSNQPQHF
TGTGCCAGCAGTGGCAGGGGGCCGTATAGCAATCAGCCCCAGCATTTT
>TRBJ1-1|TRBV7-8|many|-
CASSYLGGRTEAFF
TGTGCCAGCAGCTACCTCGGGGGGAGGACTGAAGCTTTCTTT
>TRBJ1-5|TRBV7-2|-|TRBD1
CASGKGAGGSNQPQHF
TGTGCCAGCGGCAAGGGCGCAGGGGGATCCAATCAGCCCCAGCATTTT
>TRBJ2-6|TRBV10-3|-|TRBD1
CAGTGEAGANVLTF
TGTGCCGGTACAGGGGAAGCTGGGGCCAACGTCCTGACTTTC
>TRBJ2-7|TRBV7-9|-|-
CASSHRDTLSYEQYF
TGTGCCAGCAGCCACCGGGACACCCTCTCCTACGAGCAGTACTTC
>TRBJ1-1|TRBV7-2|many|-
CASGRGPNTEAFF
TGTGCCAGCGGACGCGGACCGAACACTGAAGCTTTCTTT
>TRBJ1-2|TRBV29-1|many|-
CSAALMRGSEANYGYTF
TGCAGCGCCGCGCTTATGAGGGGATCGGAAGCTAACTATGGCTACACCTTC
>TRBJ2-7|TRBV28|-|TRBD1
CASSETGNHYEQYF
TGTGCCAGCAGTGAGACAGGGAACCACTACGAGCAGTACTTC
>TRBJ1-1|TRBV20-1|-|-
CSASGAAEAFF
TGCAGTGCTAGTGGCGCCGCTGAAGCTTTCTTT
>TRBJ2-6|TRBV29-1|many|-
CSPLGGCGANVLTF
TGCAGCCCCCTGGGTGGGTGTGGGGCCAACGTCCTGACTTTC
>TRBJ1-3|TRBV2|many|-
CASEEGAGNTIYF
TGTGCCAGCGAGGAAGGGGCTGGAAACACCATATATTTT
>TRBJ1-4|TRBV7-9|few|-
CASSLGGARNEKLFF
TGTGCCAGCAGCTTAGGGGGGGCTCGTAATGAAAAACTGTTTTTT
>TRBJ1-6|TRBV19|few|-
CASNTETGSSPLHF
TGTGCCAGCAACACGGAAACAGGGAGTTCACCCCTCCACTTT
>TRBJ1-6|TRBV12-5|many|TRBD1
CASGLAQTDRRRSPLHF
TGTGCTAGTGGTTTGGCACAAACGGACAGGAGGAGATCACCCCTCCACTTT
>TRBJ2-3|TRBV7-9|few|-
CASSRREGGSPTDTQYF
TGTGCCAGCTCCCGAAGGGAGGGGGGGAGTCCCACAGATACGCAGTATTTT
>TRBJ2-7|TRBV5-1|-|TRBD2
CASSRQRGPYEQYF
TGCGCCAGCAGCCGGCAGCGGGGTCCCTACGAGCAGTACTTC
>TRBJ2-5|TRBV7-9|many|TRBD2
CASSLPGTRKTQYF
TGTGCCAGCAGCTTACCCGGGACTAGGAAGACCCAGTACTTC
>TRBJ1-1|TRBV19|many|-
CASSIIPGSPEAFF
TGTGCCAGTAGTATAATCCCGGGGAGCCCTGAAGCTTTCTTT
>TRBJ1-1|TRBV4-3|-|TRBD1
CASSQGDRGPSEAFF
TGCGCCAGCAGCCAAGGGGACAGGGGTCCCTCTGAAGCTTTCTTT
>TRBJ1-2|TRBV2|many|TRBD1
CASSGDQGGGYTF
TGTGCCAGCAGTGGGGATCAGGGGGGTGGCTACACCTTC
>TRBJ1-2|TRBV6-2/TRBV6-3|few|TRBD1
CASGGQAIYGYTF
TGTGCCAGCGGAGGACAGGCGATCTATGGCTACACCTTC
>TRBJ2-7|TRBV9|many|-
CASSVGAPGSRYEQYF
TGTGCCAGCAGCGTAGGGGCACCCGGGAGTCGGTACGAGCAGTACTTC
>TRBJ1-2|TRBV10-2|many|-
CASTLDRSDGYTF
TGCGCCAGCACCTTAGACCGATCAGATGGCTACACCTTC
>TRBJ2-5|TRBV9|-|TRBD2
CASSLGLTGETQYF
TGTGCCAGCAGCTTGGGACTAACCGGGGAGACCCAGTACTTC
>TRBJ1-2|TRBV7-9|many|-
CASSPGPRAYGYTF
TGTGCCAGCAGCCCCGGCCCCAGAGCATATGGCTACACCTTC
>TRBJ1-2|TRBV29-1|few|-
CSVGGYGGYTF
TGCAGCGTTGGGGGCTACGGTGGCTACACCTTC
>TRBJ1-5|TRBV5-8|-|-
CASSLGQGYGQPQHF
TGTGCCAGCAGCTTGGGCCAGGGGTACGGTCAGCCCCAGCATTTT
>TRBJ1-2|TRBV29-1|many|-
CSVSAQSFYGYTF
TGCAGCGTTAGTGCCCAGAGTTTCTATGGCTACACCTTC
>TRBJ2-3|TRBV19|-|-
CASARRTLTDTQYF
TGTGCCAGTGCACGCCGAACGTTGACAGATACGCAGTATTTT
>TRBJ2-3|TRBV7-2|many|-
CASSLGNPDTQYF
TGTGCCAGCAGCTTGGGGAATCCAGATACGCAGTATTTT
>TRBJ2-5|TRBV24-1|once|-
CATSNREETQYF
TGTGCCACCAGTAACCGGGAAGAGACCCAGTACTTC
>TRBJ1-2|TRBV5-4|few|-
CTSSTYAGDYGYTF
TGTACCAGCAGCACGTACGCGGGAGACTATGGCTACACCTTC
>TRBJ1-1|TRBV29-1|-|TRBD1
CSVLGEQGAFAEAFF
TGCAGCGTTTTGGGGGAACAGGGGGCTTTCGCTGAAGCTTTCTTT
>TRBJ1-2|TRBV4-3|few|-
CASSQAPGANYGYTF
TGCGCCAGCAGCCAAGCGCCAGGAGCTAACTATGGCTACACCTTC
>TRBJ1-2|TRBV24-1|few|-
CATSDSAGYTF
TGTGCCACCAGTGATTCCGCTGGCTACACCTTC
>TRBJ1-6|TRBV14|few|-
CASRDLSYNSPLHF
TGTGCCAGCAGGGACCTCTCCTATAATTCACCCCTCCACTTT
>TRBJ1-1|TRBV12-3/TRBV12-4|few|TRBD1
CASSLPRGPYTEAFF
TGTGCCAGCAGTTTACCCAGGGGGCCCTACACTGAAGCTTTCTTT
>TRBJ2-2|TRBV29-1|-|TRBD1
CSVAVDRDGELFF
TGCAGCGTTGCAGTGGACAGGGACGGGGAGCTGTTTTTT
>TRBJ1-5|TRBV7-8|-|-
CASSSGLSNQSQHF
TGTGCCAGCAGCTCGGGACTCAGCAATCAGTCCCAGCATTTT
>TRBJ2-5|TRBV20-1|many|-
CSARDIVGWEETQYF
TGCAGTGCTAGAGATATTGTAGGTTGGGAAGAGACCCAGTACTTC
>TRBJ1-6|TRBV7-2|many|TRBD1
CASSTRTGRNSPLHF
TGTGCCAGCAGCACCCGGACAGGACGGAATTCACCCCTCCACTTT
>TRBJ2-5|TRBV10-3|many|TRBD1
CAISVLGTGQETQYF
TGTGCCATCAGTGTTCTGGGGACAGGGCAAGAGACCCAGTACTTC
>TRBJ2-7|TRBV20-1|-|TRBD2
CSASTGLAGEMRQYF
TGCAGTGCTTCCACCGGACTAGCGGGAGAAATGCGGCAGTACTTC
>TRBJ1-4|TRBV20-1|-|-
CSARDLQVFATNEKLFF
TGCAGTGCTAGAGATCTCCAGGTTTTTGCAACTAATGAAAAACTGTTTTTT
>TRBJ2-5|TRBV6-2/TRBV6-3|-|-
CASSYTGTEGETQYF
TGTGCCAGCAGTTACACAGGGACTGAAGGGGAGACCCAGTACTTC
>TRBJ1-2|TRBV9|many|-
CASSDFGGSDGYGYTF
TGTGCCAGCAGTGATTTTGGGGGGTCGGACGGCTATGGCTACACCTTC
>TRBJ1-2|TRBV24-1|many|TRBD1
CATSDFWTGGYTF
TGTGCCACCAGTGATTTCTGGACAGGAGGCTACACCTTC
>TRBJ2-7|TRBV6-5|few|TRBD1
CASSYRQGVYEQYF
TGTGCCAGCAGTTACAGACAGGGTGTCTACGAGCAGTACTTC
>TRBJ1-2|TRBV2|-|-
CASSRRGDGYTF
TGTGCCAGCAGTCGAAGAGGTGATGGCTACACCTTC
>TRBJ1-2|TRBV6-5|-|-
CASSYSGRGNYGYTF
TGTGCCAGCAGTTACTCTGGCAGGGGTAACTATGGCTACACCTTC
>TRBJ1-5|TRBV24-1|many|-
CATSDSGPKNQPQHF
TGTGCCACCAGTGATTCGGGACCGAAAAATCAGCCCCAGCATTTT
>TRBJ1-1|TRBV6-6|few|-
CASRDRQNTEASF
TGTGCCAGCAGGGACAGACAGAACACTGAAGCTTCCTTT
>TRBJ2-4|TRBV29-1|-|TRBD1
CSVEKRQGSVDIQYF
TGCAGCGTTGAAAAACGACAGGGGTCGGTCGACATTCAGTACTTC
>TRBJ2-7|TRBV29-1|-|TRBD1
CSVDGLTGGLYEQYF
TGCAGCGTTGACGGCTTGACAGGGGGACTCTACGAGCAGTACTTC
>TRBJ2-5|TRBV20-1|-|TRBD2
CSAALASETQYF
TGCAGTGCCGCACTAGCGTCGGAGACCCAGTACTTC